A selection of T cell receptor beta chains follows, all from one sample in a study of blood T cell repertoires in COVID-19. Produced via immunoSEQ multiplex PCR; TCRdb's table is partial and in-frame only. Counted here are 95,000 to 150,000 clones, approximately 74% occurring once; the ten biggest clones make up 4.5% to 6%. The specimen sequenced was peripheral blood. The origin of the receptors is a man older than 75 with COVID-19, enrolled during active disease. CDR3s include the opening cysteine and the closing phenylalanine or tryptophan. The order of the fields is D gene, clone size, J gene, V gene, CDR3 protein, CDR3 DNA. A D gene is named only where the DNA matches it firmly. Expanded clones are given a class, and other clones once, few, many or no size at all.

>TRBD1|.|TRBJ2-5|TRBV20-1
CSAIDRGRETQYF
TGCAGTGCTATTGACAGGGGGAGAGAGACCCAGTACTTC
>TRBD2|.|TRBJ2-2|TRBV28
CASSAQGLAGRSTGELFF
TGTGCCAGCAGTGCTCAGGGACTAGCGGGAAGAAGCACCGGGGAGCTGTTTTTT
>.|.|TRBJ2-1|TRBV27
CASSLQGSYNEQFF
TGTGCCAGCAGTTTACAGGGCTCCTACAATGAGCAGTTCTTC
>TRBD1|few|TRBJ1-1|TRBV10-3
CAISKASGTGAQRAFF
TGTGCCATCAGCAAGGCCTCCGGGACAGGGGCCCAGCGGGCTTTCTTT
>.|few|TRBJ2-7|TRBV2
CASSALAHEQYF
TGTGCCAGCAGTGCCCTAGCCCACGAGCAGTACTTC
>TRBD2|.|TRBJ2-1|TRBV18
CASSPSAGDEQFF
TGTGCCAGCTCACCATCCGCGGGGGATGAGCAGTTCTTC
>TRBD1|.|TRBJ2-3|TRBV25-1
CASSKQQGVTDTQYF
TGTGCCAGCAGTAAACAACAGGGGGTCACAGATACGCAGTATTTT
>.|.|TRBJ2-1|TRBV28
CASSLYGGVGGYEQFF
TGTGCCAGCAGTTTATATGGCGGAGTCGGTGGGTATGAGCAGTTCTTC
>TRBD1|.|TRBJ1-2|TRBV7-9
CASTILDRGDYGYTF
TGTGCCAGCACCATACTTGACAGGGGCGACTATGGCTACACCTTC
>TRBD1|.|TRBJ1-6|TRBV28
CASRRQGVPLRSPLHF
TGTGCCAGCAGGAGACAGGGAGTGCCCCTACGTTCACCCCTCCACTTT
>TRBD2|.|TRBJ2-1|TRBV5-1
CASSLTLAGGPNEQFF
TGCGCCAGCAGCTTAACCTTAGCGGGAGGGCCCAATGAGCAGTTCTTC
>.|.|TRBJ2-3|TRBV21-1
CASSKRYSGSADTQYF
TGTGCCAGCAGCAAACGTTACAGCGGGAGCGCAGATACGCAGTATTTT
>.|.|TRBJ2-5|TRBV29-1
CSVEWWQGGETQYF
TGCAGCGTTGAATGGTGGCAGGGCGGAGAGACCCAGTACTTC
>.|.|TRBJ2-3|TRBV18
CASSLEGDTQYF
TGTGCCAGCTCACTCGAGGGAGATACGCAGTATTTT
>.|.|TRBJ2-7|TRBV28
CASSLFLYYEQYF
TGTGCCAGCAGTTTATTTTTGTACTACGAGCAGTACTTC
>TRBD2|.|TRBJ2-3|TRBV4-1
CASSPRLAGGPDTQYF
TGCGCCAGCAGCCCCCGACTAGCGGGAGGGCCGGATACGCAGTATTTT
>TRBD1|.|TRBJ1-3|TRBV4-2
CASSPLGQGASLGNTIYF
TGTGCCAGCAGCCCGCTGGGACAGGGGGCTAGCCTAGGAAACACCATATATTTT
>TRBD1|once|TRBJ1-1|TRBV24-1
CATSDSAGTGEGAFF
TGTGCCACCAGTGATTCGGCCGGGACAGGGGAAGGAGCTTTCTTT
>.|few|TRBJ2-1|TRBV6-5
CASSQYNEQFF
TGTGCCAGCAGTCAGTACAATGAGCAGTTCTTC
>TRBD2|.|TRBJ2-7|TRBV27
CASGPLASGSYEQYF
TGTGCCAGCGGCCCCCTGGCTAGCGGGAGTTACGAGCAGTACTTC
>.|once|TRBJ2-2|TRBV21-1
CASSKKTSGSPGELFF
TGTGCCAGCAGCAAAAAGACTAGCGGGAGCCCCGGGGAGCTGTTTTTT
>.|.|TRBJ2-3|TRBV6-5
CASSYGDFSTDTQYF
TGTGCCAGCAGTTACGGGGACTTTAGCACAGATACGCAGTATTTT
>TRBD1|.|TRBJ1-6|TRBV2
CASSPQGFPNSPLHF
TGTGCCAGCAGTCCACAGGGGTTCCCCAATTCACCCCTCCACTTT
>.|.|TRBJ1-5|TRBV6-1
CASSGYSNQPQHF
TGTGCCAGCAGTGGCTATAGCAATCAGCCCCAGCATTTT
>.|.|TRBJ1-5|TRBV5-6
CASSLGGVMGNQPQHF
TGTGCCAGCAGCTTGGGGGGAGTCATGGGCAATCAGCCCCAGCATTTT
>TRBD2|.|TRBJ2-1|TRBV5-1
CASSLGGRGNNEQFF
TGCGCCAGCAGCTTGGGTGGGCGGGGGAACAATGAGCAGTTCTTC
>TRBD2|.|TRBJ2-1|TRBV7-9
CASSFGYLAGTHSYNEQFF
TGTGCCAGCAGCTTCGGTTACCTAGCGGGTACCCACTCCTACAATGAGCAGTTCTTC
>TRBD1|.|TRBJ1-4|TRBV28
CASSIRTGAHEKLFF
TGTGCCAGCAGCATCCGGACAGGGGCCCATGAAAAACTGTTTTTT
>TRBD1|few|TRBJ2-5|TRBV11-2
CASSERPSGTGQETQYF
TGTGCCAGCAGCGAAAGACCATCCGGGACAGGGCAAGAGACCCAGTACTTC
>TRBD1|.|TRBJ1-1|TRBV7-2
CASSPWTGSDTEAFF
TGTGCCAGCAGCCCTTGGACAGGGTCGGACACTGAAGCTTTCTTT